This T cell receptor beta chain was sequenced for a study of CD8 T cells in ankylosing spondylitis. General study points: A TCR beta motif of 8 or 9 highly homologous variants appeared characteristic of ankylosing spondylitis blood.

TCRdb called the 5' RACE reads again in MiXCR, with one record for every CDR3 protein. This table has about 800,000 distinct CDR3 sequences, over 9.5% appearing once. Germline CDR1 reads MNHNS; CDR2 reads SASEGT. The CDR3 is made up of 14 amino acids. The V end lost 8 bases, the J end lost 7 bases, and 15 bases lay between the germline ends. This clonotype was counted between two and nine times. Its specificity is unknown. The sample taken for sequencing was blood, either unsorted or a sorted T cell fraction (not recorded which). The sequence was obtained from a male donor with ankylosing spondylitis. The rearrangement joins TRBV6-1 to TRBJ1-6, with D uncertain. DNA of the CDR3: TGTGCCAGCGGATTTAGGGTGGGGAATTCACCCCTCCACTTT. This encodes CASGFRVGNSPLHF.